The source of this TCR beta chain is a study of blood T cell repertoires in COVID-19. Under the authors' procedure: Amplification of reference gene primers was used by the study to estimate nucleated cell counts. TCRdb's table, derived via immunoSEQ multiplex PCR, lists solely in-frame clones and lacks some. D and trimming were read from the DNA, whereas the V and J calls and clone size are those reported in that table. The sample yields about 170,000 clones, around 86% seen once. Germline lookup yields CDR1 LNHDA and CDR2 SQIVND (reference sequence). The CDR3 extends over 16 amino acids. V trimming: 7 bases; J trimming: 5 bases; junction bases outside the gene matches: 6.

The material sequenced was peripheral blood. This TCR was recovered from a woman of 80 years or more with COVID-19, enrolled during active disease. The rearrangement links TRBV19 to TRBJ2-2, with 14 bases that match TRBD2. CDR3 sequence (DNA): TGTGCCAGTACCCCGGGACTAGCGGGGGTTACCGGGGAGCTGTTTTTT. It yields the protein CASTPGLAGVTGELFF.